This is a list of T cell receptor beta chains from one sample in a study of T-cell reconstitution after alpha-beta-depleted transplantation in children. TCRdb called the PCR reads again in MiXCR, with one record for every CDR3 protein. The table includes some 460,000 distinct CDR3 sequences, around 15% detected once. The sample consisted of PBMCs, mostly from graft donor cells, taken 360 days after TCRalphabeta/CD19-depleted stem cell transplant. These receptors originate from a boy less than two years old who had a stem cell transplant for Wiskott-Aldrich syndrome, so the T cells may come from the graft donor. Each CDR3 is given with its conserved first and last residue. A D gene is named only where the DNA matches it firmly. Part of the rows lack a size; the others show once, few, many or a class for expanded clones.

18	TRBV4-3	-	TRBJ2-7	-	CASSQAWGSPPTNYEQYF	TGCGCCAGCAGCCAAGCTTGGGGTTCCCCCCCCACCAACTACGAGCAGTACTTC
17	TRBV5-1	TRBD1	TRBJ2-7	-	CASSLADRQGAAYEQYF	TGCGCCAGCAGCTTGGCCGATCGGCAGGGGGCTGCCTACGAGCAGTACTTC
16	TRBV4-1	-	TRBJ2-2	-	CASSQVVAPNTGELSF	TGCGCCAGCAGCCAAGTGGTGGCGCCGAACACCGGGGAGCTGTCTTTT
18	TRBV11-2	-	TRBJ2-3	-	CASSFYPLSETYTDTQYF	TGTGCCAGCAGCTTTTACCCCCTTAGCGAGACCTACACAGATACGCAGTATTTT
14	TRBV24-1	-	TRBJ2-3	few	CATSDSVWADTQYF	TGTGCCACCAGTGATAGCGTCTGGGCAGATACGCAGTATTTT
18	TRBV11-2	-	TRBJ2-6	-	CASSLGSSLISGANVLTF	TGTGCCAGCAGCTTAGGGTCATCACTCATCTCTGGGGCCAACGTCCTGACTTTC
13	TRBV10-3	TRBD1	TRBJ2-1	-	CAIGGQGADEQFF	TGTGCCATCGGGGGACAGGGGGCCGATGAGCAGTTCTTC
15	TRBV15	-	TRBJ1-1	-	CATSRGDTLNTEVFF	TGTGCCACCAGCAGAGGTGACACCCTGAACACTGAAGTTTTCTTT
14	TRBV28	-	TRBJ2-7	-	CASSFGGIIYEQYF	TGTGCCAGCAGTTTTGGGGGCATTATATACGAGCAGTACTTC
20	TRBV9	-	TRBJ2-3	-	CASSTPPRQGTRLEGDTQYF	TGTGCCAGCAGCACTCCCCCCCGACAGGGGACTAGGTTGGAGGGAGATACGCAGTATTTT
16	TRBV10-3	TRBD2	TRBJ2-1	few	CAISESWTSSYNEQFF	TGTGCCATCAGTGAGTCTTGGACTAGCTCCTACAATGAGCAGTTCTTC
16	TRBV7-8	-	TRBJ2-7	few	CASSLWVLLPFYEQYF	TGTGCCAGCAGCTTATGGGTCCTTCTCCCCTTCTACGAGCAGTACTTC
15	TRBV18	TRBD2	TRBJ2-7	-	CASSPGTSGAYEQYF	TGTGCCAGCTCACCCGGGACTAGCGGGGCGTACGAGCAGTACTTC
14	TRBV2	-	TRBJ2-1	-	CASSEGLGFNEQFF	TGTGCCAGCAGTGAAGGACTAGGATTCAATGAGCAGTTCTTC
15	TRBV7-2	TRBD2	TRBJ2-7	-	CASSETSGNTYEQYF	TGTGCCAGCAGCGAGACTAGCGGGAACACCTACGAGCAGTACTTC
13	TRBV11-3	TRBD2	TRBJ2-3	-	CRVKRGLTDTQYF	TGTCGGGTTAAGCGGGGGTTAACAGATACGCAGTATTTT
19	TRBV29-1	TRBD2	TRBJ2-1	many	CSVEGRTSGRSRSYNEQFF	TGCAGCGTTGAAGGAAGGACTAGCGGGAGGAGTCGGTCCTACAATGAGCAGTTCTTC
13	TRBV29-1	-	TRBJ2-3	-	CSGTGLYTDTQYF	TGCAGCGGAACGGGACTCTACACAGATACGCAGTATTTT
14	TRBV5-1	-	TRBJ2-3	-	CASSPQVGTDTQYF	TGCGCCAGCAGCCCGCAAGTGGGAACAGATACGCAGTATTTT
12	TRBV24-1	-	TRBJ2-1	-	CATSDRYNEQFF	TGTGCCACCAGTGACCGGTACAATGAGCAGTTCTTC
16	TRBV5-1	TRBD2	TRBJ2-3	few	CASSSGLAGGTDTQYF	TGTGCCAGCAGCTCAGGACTAGCGGGAGGAACAGATACGCAGTATTTT
20	TRBV11-1	-	TRBJ2-6	-	CASSLRAARFWESGANVLTF	TGTGCCAGCAGCTTAAGGGCGGCGAGGTTTTGGGAATCTGGGGCCAACGTCCTGACTTTC
16	TRBV15	-	TRBJ2-1	-	CATSRAQLLPVYEQFF	TGTGCCACCAGCAGAGCTCAACTCCTCCCCGTTTATGAGCAGTTCTTC
14	TRBV7-2	-	TRBJ2-5	few	CASSPRPRGETQYF	TGTGCCAGCAGCCCTAGACCCCGCGGGGAGACCCAGTACTTC
14	TRBV5-5	TRBD2	TRBJ2-5	few	CASSPAGAGGNQYF	TGTGCCAGCAGTCCTGCGGGAGCGGGAGGTAACCAGTACTTC
15	TRBV28	-	TRBJ2-1	few	CASNIGGKGMNEQFF	TGTGCCAGCAACATTGGGGGTAAGGGAATGAATGAGCAGTTCTTC
15	TRBV25-1	-	TRBJ2-1	-	CASSELPGKYNEQFF	TGTGCCAGCAGTGAACTCCCTGGAAAGTACAATGAGCAGTTCTTC
13	TRBV4-3	-	TRBJ2-2	few	CASSQTYTGELFF	TGCGCCAGCAGCCAGACTTACACCGGGGAGCTGTTTTTT
15	TRBV5-1	-	TRBJ1-1	few	CASSLEAPLNTEAFF	TGCGCCAGCAGCTTGGAAGCCCCCTTGAACACTGAAGCTTTCTTT
16	TRBV24-1	-	TRBJ2-5	few	CATSDPRRYGQETQYF	TGTGCCACCAGTGATCCTCGACGGTACGGCCAAGAGACCCAGTACTTC
17	TRBV24-1	TRBD2	TRBJ2-1	-	CATSDFRLGLEHNEQFF	TGTGCCACCAGTGATTTCAGGCTTGGACTAGAGCACAATGAGCAGTTCTTC
15	TRBV7-2	-	TRBJ2-5	few	CASSLGGKYQETQYF	TGTGCCAGCAGCTTAGGCGGGAAGTACCAAGAGACCCAGTACTTC
15	TRBV5-6	TRBD2	TRBJ2-5	-	CASSLVLAGLETQYF	TGTGCCAGCAGCTTGGTCCTAGCGGGATTAGAGACCCAGTACTTC
19	TRBV11-1	TRBD2	TRBJ2-6	-	CASSPGRERLSSGANVLTF	TGTGCCAGCAGCCCGGGGAGGGAAAGACTTAGCTCTGGGGCCAACGTCCTGACTTTC
15	TRBV6-2/TRBV6-3	-	TRBJ2-5	few	CASSRFEPRQETQYF	TGTGCCAGCAGCCGATTTGAGCCACGTCAAGAGACCCAGTACTTC
14	TRBV10-3	-	TRBJ2-1	-	CAISEWGIGDEQFF	TGTGCCATCAGTGAGTGGGGGATAGGAGATGAGCAGTTCTTC
16	TRBV20-1	-	TRBJ2-6	many	CSATRSINSGANVLTF	TGCAGTGCGACTAGAAGTATCAATTCTGGGGCCAACGTCCTGACTTTC
18	TRBV29-1	TRBD1	TRBJ2-7	-	CSVKTALVGDRSSYEQYF	TGCAGCGTTAAGACCGCCCTAGTAGGGGACAGGAGCTCCTACGAGCAGTACTTC
14	TRBV12-3/TRBV12-4	-	TRBJ2-3	few	CASRRDPLGDTQYF	TGTGCCAGCAGAAGGGACCCCCTGGGAGATACGCAGTATTTT
14	TRBV24-1	TRBD2	TRBJ2-2	few	CATSGGRHTGELFF	TGTGCCACTAGCGGGGGGCGTCACACCGGGGAGCTGTTTTTT
14	TRBV12-3/TRBV12-4	-	TRBJ2-6	-	CASVLVLGANVLTF	TGTGCCAGCGTCCTCGTCCTTGGGGCCAACGTCCTGACTTTC
13	TRBV30	-	TRBJ2-1	-	CAWSANFHNEQFF	TGTGCCTGGAGTGCCAACTTCCACAATGAGCAGTTCTTC
18	TRBV6-5	-	TRBJ1-6	-	CASSYSVPGSSYNSPLHF	TGTGCCAGCAGTTACTCGGTCCCAGGGAGCTCCTATAATTCACCCCTCCACTTT
15	TRBV24-1	-	TRBJ2-4	few	CATSAGDLAKNIQYF	TGTGCCACCAGTGCTGGGGATTTAGCCAAAAACATTCAGTACTTC
13	TRBV6-1	-	TRBJ2-5	-	CASSPQGSQTQYF	TGTGCCAGCAGTCCTCAGGGGAGTCAGACCCAGTACTTC
13	TRBV7-8	-	TRBJ2-7	-	CASSFPGGSEQYF	TGTGCCAGCAGCTTCCCTGGGGGGAGCGAGCAGTACTTC
15	TRBV18	TRBD2	TRBJ2-7	-	CASSELAGASYEQYF	TGTGCCAGCTCAGAACTAGCGGGGGCTTCCTACGAGCAGTACTTC
17	TRBV10-2	TRBD2	TRBJ2-3	few	CASSESSGTSVPDTQYF	TGCGCCAGCAGTGAGTCTTCCGGGACTAGCGTGCCAGATACGCAGTATTTT
13	TRBV18	-	TRBJ2-7	many	CASSSGVAYEQYF	TGTGCCAGCTCAAGCGGAGTCGCCTACGAGCAGTACTTC
15	TRBV7-9	-	TRBJ2-5	-	CASSLDRLGGETQYF	TGTGCCAGCAGCTTAGATCGACTAGGTGGGGAGACCCAGTACTTC
13	TRBV18	-	TRBJ2-7	few	CASSRRTDYEQYF	TGTGCCAGCTCCCGCAGGACCGACTACGAGCAGTACTTC